This is a list of T cell receptor beta chains from one sample in a study of shared clonotypes between healthy human individuals. Assay: immunoSEQ multiplex PCR; the TCRdb copy retains only in-frame clones and omits some. The sample lists over a million clones; around 78% were seen once. Sequenced material: memory CD4+ T cells from PBMCs. Receptors originate from a man between 18 and 29 years old in good health. Some clones in this sample may be carry-over from other donors' samples. The conserved cysteine and the conserved F or W are not part of the CDR3 here.

v_call	j_call	cdr3_aa
TRBV7-9	TRBJ1-1	ASSQSTNTEAF
TRBV5-1	TRBJ2-5	ASSLGTSGIAETQY
TRBV25-1	TRBJ2-5	ASRLAGGKETQY
TRBV14	TRBJ2-3	ASSQEPPGSGSSDTQY
TRBV29-1	TRBJ2-3	SVADTQY
TRBV2	TRBJ2-1	ASTRVPGEQF
TRBV20-1	TRBJ1-2	SATINYGYT
TRBV7-2	TRBJ2-4	ASSPTSRQGTKNIQY
TRBV5-1	TRBJ1-2	ASSPGTGSGYT
TRBV7-8	TRBJ2-4	ASSLGLKILAKNIQY
TRBV21-1	TRBJ2-7	ASSRGLAESYEQY
TRBV28	TRBJ1-1	ASSPRTYQAF
TRBV11-2	TRBJ1-2	ASSFTRGAVDGYT
TRBV19	TRBJ2-1	ASSIDRLAGGPNEQF
TRBV15	TRBJ2-1	ATRGRDRGPYEQF
TRBV15	TRBJ2-1	ATSREGQAYNEQF
TRBV4-1	TRBJ1-2	ASSQKVQEGGLGYT
TRBV5-4	TRBJ1-2	ASSLFSGKANYGYT
TRBV6-1	TRBJ1-1	ASSEGSAGRTEAF
TRBV6-1	TRBJ1-3	ASTKEFYGNTIY
TRBV28	TRBJ2-2	ASSQGHPTGELF
TRBV18	TRBJ1-2	ASSLPGTDGYT
TRBV7-3	TRBJ2-3	ASSTGGPKDTQY
TRBV30	TRBJ2-4	AWRDRNLAKNIQY
TRBV7-2	TRBJ2-1	ASTLVGEQF
TRBV4-1	TRBJ1-2	ASSQEVPVTYGYT
TRBV7-6	TRBJ1-1	ASSLAGVNTEAF
TRBV2	TRBJ2-7	ASGTTYEQY
TRBV4-2	TRBJ1-1	ASSQPGQANTEAF
TRBV5-1	TRBJ2-3	ASSWTTGTSGRYTDTQY
TRBV6-1	TRBJ1-2	ASSETKRGYT
TRBV25-1	TRBJ2-5	ASSVLDETQY
TRBV18	TRBJ1-5	ASSPTGSRQPQH
TRBV2	TRBJ1-1	ASSFFTEAF
TRBV5-1	TRBJ2-3	ASSLGLAGGPGDTQY
TRBV5-6	TRBJ2-3	ASSSGQETDTQY
TRBV19	TRBJ1-4	ASSLRTGRNEKLF
TRBV7-2	TRBJ1-3	ASSGTGAGNTIY
TRBV6-5	TRBJ1-2	ASGTQGVGYT
TRBV6-1	TRBJ1-2	ASSEAQGPYGYT
TRBV7-3	TRBJ2-3	ASSSPTSGGTDTQY
TRBV5-1	TRBJ1-1	ASSLVGYSAAF
TRBV11-2	TRBJ2-7	ASSLTDGSYEQY
TRBV18	TRBJ2-1	ASSPLVDEQF
TRBV6-1	TRBJ1-4	ACKQGGSEKLF
TRBV7-9	TRBJ2-2	ASSLGGSFAGELF
TRBV5-4	TRBJ1-2	ASSLGSPINYGYT
TRBV6-5	TRBJ1-2	ASIVGADYGYT
TRBV7-9	TRBJ1-1	ASSHEGDRAPDTEAF
TRBV19	TRBJ2-7	ASSIVTSKYDYEQY
TRBV11-3	TRBJ2-1	ASSRGLNEQF
TRBV28	TRBJ1-4	ASSSPTLLNEKLF
TRBV4-1	TRBJ1-5	ASSQARYEQGGQPQH
TRBV5-1	TRBJ1-1	ASSLVNPGQNTEAF